This T cell receptor (beta chain) was found in a study of shared clonotypes between healthy human individuals. Study-level results: Sequencing depth was a factor that was expected to affect clonotype sharing among donors.

Naive CD8 cells, CD45RO-negative and positively selected for CCR7, excluded terminally differentiated effector memory CD45RA+ cells. As to this clone: Its antigen is not identified.

Researchers divided each subset's genomic DNA evenly across several immunoSEQ plates. Libraries were prepared by immunoSEQ multiplex PCR; TCRdb keeps only in-frame clonotypes and omits some of them. The sample lists about 2 million clones, approximately 94% occurring once. Sequencing input: naive CD8+ T cells sorted from blood. The sequence was obtained from a man younger than 35 in good health.

CDR3 in amino acids: CASTLSVATNEKLFF. The CDR3 DNA reads TGTGCCAGCACTTTAAGCGTCGCAACTAATGAAAAACTGTTTTTT. J is TRBJ1-4 and V is TRBV2, with D hard to call. This CDR3 has 15 amino acids. Germline CDR1 and CDR2: SNHLY and FYNNEI. The V end was cut by 7 bases, the J end by 0 bases, with 12 bases between.